A single T cell receptor beta chain is shown here with its context. Its antigen is as yet unknown. This record comes from a study of blood T cells in healthy people across ages. Broader study findings: Whereas aged donors had fewer naive CD4+ cells, long-lived donors had more of them and higher diversity. As naive T cell percentage varied, TCR beta diversity correlated strongly with it.

Trimming took off 1 base at V and 3 bases at J, with 12 bases between the two ends. The CDR3 runs 15 residues. Germline V gene sequence: CDR1 SGHTA, CDR2 FQGTGA. With a J-beta primer mix and a sample-barcoded 5' primer, a second PCR ran 7 to 11 cycles. There were at least 3 million CDR3-containing paired-end reads obtained from each sample. TCRdb called the 5' RACE reads again in MiXCR, with one record for every CDR3 protein. The repertoire holds over 950,000 distinct CDR3 sequences, with 35% to 40% as singletons. Samples had at least 7 million PBMCs isolated from them. The rearrangement links TRBV7-3 to TRBJ1-1; D remains ambiguous. This TCR derives from a man aged 18 to 30 in good health. Material: blood. Here the CDR3 reads CASSLNGVEDTEAFF. CDR3 nucleotides: TGTGCCAGCAGCTTAAACGGGGTGGAGGACACTGAAGCTTTCTTT.